This entry lists 12 T cell receptor beta chains sequenced from one sample in a study of T-cell memory formation after mild COVID-19. TCRdb re-called the 5' RACE reads with MiXCR, one entry per CDR3 protein. The sample includes 470,000 or so distinct CDR3 sequences, roughly 20% of them seen just once. Sequencing was carried out using PBMCs or a T cell subset sorted from them (not recorded which). These receptors originate from an adult woman who had mild COVID-19 (a few samples of this study predate the infection). Cell type and time point are not known.

This clonotype was picked up many times. The chain combines TRBV5-1 with TRBJ1-4; unclear D gene. V was cut by 4 bases and J by 12 bases, with 16 bases left in between. The CDR3 totals 13 residues. The germline gives CDR1 SGHRS, CDR2 YFSETQ. As DNA, the CDR3 is TGCGCCAGCAGCCCCCAGGACGAGGCAGAACTGTTTTTT. This translates into CASSPQDEAELFF.

CDR3 nucleotides: TGTGCCACCAGTGATTTCTCAGGGACGCTGCGGACAGATACGCAGTATTTT. This sequence encodes CATSDFSGTLRTDTQYF. The chain is built from TRBV24-1 and TRBJ2-3, with D possibly being TRBD1 or TRBD2 (5 bases each). V was trimmed by 1 base and J by 3 bases, leaving 16 bases between them. Looked up from germline, CDR1 is KGHDR and CDR2 is SFDVKD. The CDR3 is 17 amino acids.

This clonotype was detected a few times. The chain uses TRBV20-1 and TRBJ2-3; maybe TRBD2 (6 bases). Germline V lookup: CDR1 DFQATT, CDR2 SNEGSKA (reference sequence). The CDR3 has 14 amino acids. The V and J ends lost 7 bases and 0 bases respectively, with 14 bases between them. The CDR3, as DNA: TGCAGTGGGTATAGCGGAGCTAGCACAGATACGCAGTATTTT. The encoded protein is CSGYSGASTDTQYF.

The V gene is TRBV30, the J gene TRBJ2-7; TRBD1 or TRBD2 may be the D gene (5 bases each). The germline V gene has CDR1 GTSNPN and CDR2 SVGIG (reference sequence). The V end lost 5 bases, the J end lost 0 bases, and 8 bases lay between the germline ends. The CDR3 loop spans 12 amino acids. The CDR3 spells CAWEGSSYEQYF. In DNA form, the CDR3 reads TGTGCCTGGGAGGGGTCCTCCTACGAGCAGTACTTC.

CDR3 sequence reads: CASTLGDTQYF. The CDR3 bases are TGTGCCAGCACCTTGGGAGATACGCAGTATTTT. J is TRBJ2-3 and V is TRBV7-9; no clear D. From germline, CDR1 is SEHNR and CDR2 FQNEAQ (reference sequence). Deletions cut 7 bases from V and 5 bases from J, with 7 bases between. The CDR3 totals 11 residues.

This chain joins TRBV7-6 and TRBJ2-1; 7 bases align to TRBD1. The CDR3 consists of 15 residues. The trim removed 4 bases at V and 2 bases at J, leaving 5 bases unmatched. Germline loops: CDR1 SGHVS, CDR2 FNYEAQ. CDR3 residues: CASSSPTGAYNEQFF. The CDR3 coding sequence is TGTGCCAGCAGCTCTCCCACAGGGGCCTACAATGAGCAGTTCTTC.

This clonotype was observed a handful of times. The chain combines TRBV21-1 with TRBJ1-4; the DNA was not compared with TRBD1, the D call given in the table. TRBV21-1 has pseudogene status. The CDR3 is made up of 14 amino acids. CDR3 coding DNA: TGTGCCAGCAGCTGTACAGGCTCTAATGAAAAACTGTTTTTT. This gives the protein CASSCTGSNEKLFF.

This clonotype came up many times. The gene calls are TRBV7-2 and TRBJ2-3, with a possible D match to TRBD2 (6 bases). The V and J ends lost 5 bases and 7 bases respectively, with 22 bases between them. Germline V gene data show CDR1 as SGHTA and CDR2 as FQGNSA. The CDR3 extends over 16 amino acids. In DNA form, the CDR3 reads TGTGCCAGCAGCATCGACCGGGACTCCGGCGGGCATACGCAGTATTTT. It translates to CASSIDRDSGGHTQYF.

This sequence joins TRBV6-5 and TRBJ2-2, with 10 bases identical to TRBD2. This CDR3 region has 18 residues. J lost 2 bases, V lost 2 bases, and 8 bases had no gene match. The V gene's germline CDR1 is MNHEY and CDR2 SVGAGI. The CDR3 is CASSYLRLAGDNTGELFF. The CDR3 DNA is TGTGCCAGCAGTTACCTACGTCTAGCGGGAGATAACACCGGGGAGCTGTTTTTT.

This clonotype has a handful of counts. This rearrangement joins TRBV5-1 to TRBJ2-5; 8 bases are shared with TRBD2. CDR1 and CDR2 from the germline V gene are SGHRS and YFSETQ. Trimming removed 0 bases from V and 9 bases from J; junction bases left unmatched: 1. The CDR3 has 12 amino acids. CDR3 in DNA: TGCGCCAGCAGCTTGGAGCGGGGGCCCCAGTACTTC. Translating gives CASSLERGPQYF. Full variable domain (remainder filled in from reference TRBV5-1 and TRBJ2-5): KAGVTQTPRYLIKTRGQQVTLSCSPISGHRSVSWYQQTPGQGLQFLFEYFSETQRNKGNFPGRFSGRQFSNSRSEMNVSTLELGDSALYLCASSLERGPQYFGPGTRLLVL.

The chain is built from TRBV6-5 and TRBJ2-5; 7 bases agree with TRBD1. V gave up 5 bases and J gave up 2 bases; unmatched junction bases: 11. The CDR3 is 16 amino acids. Germline V gives CDR1 MNHEY, CDR2 SVGAGI. CDR3 residues: CASSQTLGGGQETQYF. CDR3 DNA sequence: TGTGCCAGCAGTCAGACTCTAGGGGGCGGACAAGAGACCCAGTACTTC.

This clonotype was counted at least ten times. This chain joins TRBV2 and TRBJ2-3; no clear D. Germline lookup yields CDR1 SNHLY and CDR2 FYNNEI. The CDR3 is made up of 14 amino acids. Trimming took off 8 bases at V and 2 bases at J, with 14 bases between the two ends. The CDR3 DNA reads TGTGCCAGCTTAGCCCGCCTTCCCACAGATACGCAGTATTTT. This translates into CASLARLPTDTQYF.